The T cell receptor beta chain described here comes from a study of patients and donors after allogeneic stem cell transplantation. The V gene end was trimmed by 0 bases and the J gene end by 1 base; junction bases not matched to a gene: 7. This CDR3 spans 17 amino acids. Germline lookup yields CDR1 MGHRA and CDR2 YSYEKL. TCRdb recomputed calls from the RT-PCR reads with MiXCR, one row per CDR3 protein. The table has roughly 940,000 distinct CDR3 sequences, over 15% seen once. The gene calls are TRBV4-1 and TRBJ1-2; TRBD1 matches at 8 bases. Sequenced input: blood, either unsorted or a sorted T cell fraction (not recorded which). This receptor was identified in a human donor who was either an allogeneic HSCT recipient or a stem cell or donor lymphocyte infusion donor (not recorded which). It is not recorded whose cells these are; they may come from a transplant donor. The chain's CDR3 is CASSQDTGTGHNYGYTF. DNA for the CDR3: TGCGCCAGCAGCCAAGATACTGGGACAGGTCATAACTATGGCTACACCTTC.